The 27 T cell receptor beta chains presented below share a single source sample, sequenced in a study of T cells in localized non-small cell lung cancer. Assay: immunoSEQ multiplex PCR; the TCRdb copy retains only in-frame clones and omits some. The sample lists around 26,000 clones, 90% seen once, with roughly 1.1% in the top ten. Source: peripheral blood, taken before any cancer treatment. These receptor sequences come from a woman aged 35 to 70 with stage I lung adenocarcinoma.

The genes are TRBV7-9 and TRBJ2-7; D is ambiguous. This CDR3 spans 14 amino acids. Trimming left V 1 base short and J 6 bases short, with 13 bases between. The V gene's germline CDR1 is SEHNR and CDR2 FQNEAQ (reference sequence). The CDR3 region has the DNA TGTGCCAGCAGCTTAGATAAGGACCCGGGCGAGCAGTACTTC. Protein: CASSLDKDPGEQYF.

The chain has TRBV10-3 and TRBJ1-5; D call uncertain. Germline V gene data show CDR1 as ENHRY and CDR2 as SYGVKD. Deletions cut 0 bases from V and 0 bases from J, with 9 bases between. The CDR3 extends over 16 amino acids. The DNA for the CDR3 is TGTGCCATCAGTGAGTCCGGCGGTTATAGCAATCAGCCCCAGCATTTT. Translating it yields CAISESGGYSNQPQHF.

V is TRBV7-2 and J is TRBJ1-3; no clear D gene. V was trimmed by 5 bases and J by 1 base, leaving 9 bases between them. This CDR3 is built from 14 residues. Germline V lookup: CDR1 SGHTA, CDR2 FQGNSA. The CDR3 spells CASSPSNSGNTIYF. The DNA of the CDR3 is TGTGCCAGCAGCCCGAGTAATTCTGGAAACACCATATATTTT.

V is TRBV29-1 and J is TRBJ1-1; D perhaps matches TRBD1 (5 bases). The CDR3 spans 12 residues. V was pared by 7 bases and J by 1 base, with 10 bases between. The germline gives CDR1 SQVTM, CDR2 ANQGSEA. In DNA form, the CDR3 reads TGCAGCGCCGGGACTGCGAACACTGAAGCTTTCTTT. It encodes CSAGTANTEAFF.

The CDR3 DNA reads TGTGCCAGCAGTACTAGCGGGAGACCCCGCACAGATACGCAGTATTTT. This encodes CASSTSGRPRTDTQYF. The chain employs TRBV28 and TRBJ2-3; 11 bases line up with TRBD2. This CDR3 contains 16 residues. Trimming removed 5 bases from V and 1 base from J; junction bases left unmatched: 5. Per the germline V gene, CDR1 is MDHEN and CDR2 is SYDVKM.

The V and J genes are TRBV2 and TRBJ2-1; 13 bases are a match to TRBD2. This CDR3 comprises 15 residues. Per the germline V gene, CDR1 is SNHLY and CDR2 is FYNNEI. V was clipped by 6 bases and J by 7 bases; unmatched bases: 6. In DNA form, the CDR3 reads TGTGCCAGCAGAATAACTAGCGGGGGGGAAAATGAGCAGTTCTTC. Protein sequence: CASRITSGGENEQFF.

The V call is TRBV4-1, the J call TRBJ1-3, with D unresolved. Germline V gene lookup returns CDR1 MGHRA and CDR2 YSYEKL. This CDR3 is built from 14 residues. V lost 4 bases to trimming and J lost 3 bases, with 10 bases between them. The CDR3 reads CASSLGLFGNTIYF. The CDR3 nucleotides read TGCGCCAGCAGCCTCGGTCTTTTTGGAAACACCATATATTTT.

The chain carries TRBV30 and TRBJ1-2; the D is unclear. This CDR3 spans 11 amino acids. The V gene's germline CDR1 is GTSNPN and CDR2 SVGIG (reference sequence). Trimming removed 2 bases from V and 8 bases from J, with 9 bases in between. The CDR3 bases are TGTGCCTGGAGTTATATCGAAGGCTACACCTTC. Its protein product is CAWSYIEGYTF.

CDR3 nucleotide sequence: TGTGCCAGCAGCTTCCAGGCGGGGTATACAGATACGCAGTATTTT. This translates into CASSFQAGYTDTQYF. This rearrangement joins TRBV11-1 to TRBJ2-3; possibly TRBD2 for D (6 bases). Germline values: CDR1 SGHAT, CDR2 FQDESV (reference sequence). The CDR3 loop spans 15 amino acids. V was cut by 3 bases and J by 3 bases, with 13 bases left in between.

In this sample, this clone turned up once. The CDR3 sequence is CASSPISRPAYEQYF. In nucleotides, the CDR3 is TGTGCCAGCAGCCCCATTTCGAGGCCGGCCTACGAGCAGTACTTC. This chain links TRBV11-3 with TRBJ2-7; D gene ambiguous. Trimming removed 5 bases from V and 2 bases from J, with 16 bases in between. This CDR3 has 15 amino acids. Germline-derived CDR1 and CDR2 are SGHNT and YENEEA.

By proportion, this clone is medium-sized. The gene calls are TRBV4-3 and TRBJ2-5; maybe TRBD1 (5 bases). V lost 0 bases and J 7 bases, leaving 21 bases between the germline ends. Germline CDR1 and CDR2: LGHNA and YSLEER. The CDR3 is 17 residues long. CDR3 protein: CASSQDIAAGNLGTQYF. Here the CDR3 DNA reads TGCGCCAGCAGCCAAGATATTGCGGCAGGGAATTTAGGGACCCAGTACTTC.

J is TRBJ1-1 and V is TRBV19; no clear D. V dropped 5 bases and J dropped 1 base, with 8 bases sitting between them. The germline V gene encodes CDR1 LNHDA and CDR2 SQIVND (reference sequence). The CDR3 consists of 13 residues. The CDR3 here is CASSAGRNTEAFF. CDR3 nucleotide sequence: TGTGCCAGTAGTGCGGGGAGGAACACTGAAGCTTTCTTT. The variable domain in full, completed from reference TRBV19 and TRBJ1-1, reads DGGITQSPKYLFRKEGQNVTLSCEQNLNHDAMYWYRQDPGQGLRLIYYSQIVNDFQKGDIAEGYSVSREKKESFPLTVTSAQKNPTAFYLCASSAGRNTEAFFGQGTRLTVV.

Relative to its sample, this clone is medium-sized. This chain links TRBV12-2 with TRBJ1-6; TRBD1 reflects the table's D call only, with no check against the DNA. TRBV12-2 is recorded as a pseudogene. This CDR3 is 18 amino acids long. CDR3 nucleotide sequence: TGTGCAAGTCGCCGAAATGGGCCGGCCAGCTCCTATAATTCACCCCTCCACTTT. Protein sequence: CASRRNGPASSYNSPLHF.

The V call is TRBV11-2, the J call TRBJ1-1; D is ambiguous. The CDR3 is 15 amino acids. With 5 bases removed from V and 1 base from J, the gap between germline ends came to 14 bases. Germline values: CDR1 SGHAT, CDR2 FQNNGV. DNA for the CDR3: TGTGCCAGCAGCCCCGCGGTCGGTAAGAACACTGAAGCTTTCTTT. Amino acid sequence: CASSPAVGKNTEAFF.

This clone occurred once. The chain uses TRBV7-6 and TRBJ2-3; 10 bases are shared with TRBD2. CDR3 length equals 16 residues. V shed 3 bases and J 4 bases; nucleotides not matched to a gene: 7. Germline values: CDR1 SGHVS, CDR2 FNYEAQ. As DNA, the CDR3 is TGTGCCAGCAGCTTCGAGGCTAGCGGGAGTCCAGATACGCAGTATTTT. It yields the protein CASSFEASGSPDTQYF. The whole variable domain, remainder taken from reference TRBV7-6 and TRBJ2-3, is GAGVSQSPRYKVTKRGQDVALRCDPISGHVSLYWYRQALGQGPEFLTYFNYEAQQDKSGLPNDRFSAERPEGSISTLTIQRTEQRDSAMYRCASSFEASGSPDTQYFGPGTRLTVL.

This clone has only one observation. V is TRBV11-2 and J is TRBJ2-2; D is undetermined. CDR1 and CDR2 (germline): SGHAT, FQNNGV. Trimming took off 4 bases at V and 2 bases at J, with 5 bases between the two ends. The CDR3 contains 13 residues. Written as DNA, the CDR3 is TGTGCCAGCAGCTGGAGTAACACCGGGGAGCTGTTTTTT. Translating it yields CASSWSNTGELFF. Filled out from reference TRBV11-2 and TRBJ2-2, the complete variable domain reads EAGVAQSPRYKIIEKRQSVAFWCNPISGHATLYWYQQILGQGPKLLIQFQNNGVVDDSQLPKDRFSAERLKGVDSTLKIQPAKLEDSAVYLCASSWSNTGELFFGEGSRLTVL.

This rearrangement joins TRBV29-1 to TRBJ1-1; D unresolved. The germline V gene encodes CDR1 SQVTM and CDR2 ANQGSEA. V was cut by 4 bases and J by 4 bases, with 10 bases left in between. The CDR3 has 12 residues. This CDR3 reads CSVGEGATEAFF. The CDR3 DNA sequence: TGCAGCGTTGGGGAGGGAGCCACTGAAGCTTTCTTT.

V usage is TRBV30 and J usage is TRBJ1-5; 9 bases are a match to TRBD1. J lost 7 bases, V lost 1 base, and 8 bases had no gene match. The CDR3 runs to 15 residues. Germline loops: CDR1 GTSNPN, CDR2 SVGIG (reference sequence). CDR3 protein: CAWSATGTGKQPQHF. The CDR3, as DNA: TGTGCCTGGAGTGCTACCGGGACAGGGAAACAGCCCCAGCATTTT.

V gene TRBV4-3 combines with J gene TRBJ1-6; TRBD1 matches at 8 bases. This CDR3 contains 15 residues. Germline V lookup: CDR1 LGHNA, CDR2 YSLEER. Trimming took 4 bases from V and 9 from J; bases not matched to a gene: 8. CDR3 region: CASSRAVTGGSPLHF. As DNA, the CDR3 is TGCGCCAGCAGCCGTGCGGTCACAGGGGGTTCACCCCTCCACTTT.

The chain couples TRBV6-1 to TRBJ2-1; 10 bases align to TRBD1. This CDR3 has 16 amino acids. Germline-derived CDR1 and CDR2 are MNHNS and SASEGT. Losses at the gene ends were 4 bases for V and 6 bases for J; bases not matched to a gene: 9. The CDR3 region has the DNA TGTGCCAGCAGTGTAAGGGGGCGGACAGGGGGCAATGAGCAGTTCTTC. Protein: CASSVRGRTGGNEQFF.

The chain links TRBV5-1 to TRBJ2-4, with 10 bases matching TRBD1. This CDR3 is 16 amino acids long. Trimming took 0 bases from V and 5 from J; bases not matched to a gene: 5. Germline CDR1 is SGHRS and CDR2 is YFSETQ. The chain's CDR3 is CASSLAGTGAQNIQYF. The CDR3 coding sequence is TGCGCCAGCAGCTTGGCCGGGACAGGGGCGCAAAACATTCAGTACTTC.

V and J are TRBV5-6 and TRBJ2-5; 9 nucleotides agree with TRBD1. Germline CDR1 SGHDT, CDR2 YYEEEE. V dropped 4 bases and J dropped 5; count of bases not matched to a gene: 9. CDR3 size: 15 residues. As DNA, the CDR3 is TGTGCCAGCAGCCCTGGGACAGGGTGGGGGGAGACCCAGTACTTC. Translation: CASSPGTGWGETQYF.

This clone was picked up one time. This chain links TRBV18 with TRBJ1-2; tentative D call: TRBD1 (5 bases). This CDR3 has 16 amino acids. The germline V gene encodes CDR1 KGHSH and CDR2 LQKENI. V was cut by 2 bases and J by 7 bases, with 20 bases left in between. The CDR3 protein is CASSPTTDSGAGGYTF. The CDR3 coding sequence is TGTGCCAGCTCACCAACGACAGACAGCGGGGCGGGTGGCTACACCTTC.

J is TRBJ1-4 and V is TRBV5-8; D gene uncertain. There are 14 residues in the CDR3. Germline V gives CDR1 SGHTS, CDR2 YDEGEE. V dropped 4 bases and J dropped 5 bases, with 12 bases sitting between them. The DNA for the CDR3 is TGTGCCAGCAGCCGACGGATCGGGAATGAAAAACTGTTTTTT. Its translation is CASSRRIGNEKLFF. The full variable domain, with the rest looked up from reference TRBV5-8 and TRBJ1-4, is EAGVTQSPTHLIKTRGQQATLRCSPISGHTSVYWYQQALGLGLQFLLWYDEGEERNRGNFPPRFSGRQFPNYSSELNVNALELEDSALYLCASSRRIGNEKLFFGSGTQLSVL.

For the CDR3, the DNA is TGTGCCAGCTTAGGGGGGGCGCGAACGTATGGCTACACCTTC. Translation: CASLGGARTYGYTF. The rearrangement uses TRBV2 and TRBJ1-2, with a weak D call TRBD1 (6 bases). The CDR3 is 14 residues long. Trimming left V 8 bases short and J 5 bases short, with 18 bases between. Germline V lookup: CDR1 SNHLY, CDR2 FYNNEI.

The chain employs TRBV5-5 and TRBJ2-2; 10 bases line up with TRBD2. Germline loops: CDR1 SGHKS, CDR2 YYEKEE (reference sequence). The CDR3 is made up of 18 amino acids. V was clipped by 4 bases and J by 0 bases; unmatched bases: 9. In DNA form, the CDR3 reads TGTGCCAGCAGCGGGACAGCCCTAGCGGGAGCGAACACCGGGGAGCTGTTTTTT. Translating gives CASSGTALAGANTGELFF.

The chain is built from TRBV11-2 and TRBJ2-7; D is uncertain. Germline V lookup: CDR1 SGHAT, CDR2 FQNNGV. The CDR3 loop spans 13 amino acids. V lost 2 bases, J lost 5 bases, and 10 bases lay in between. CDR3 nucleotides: TGTGCCAGCAGCTTATCGCCTAGGGACGAGCAGTACTTC. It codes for CASSLSPRDEQYF.